The clone carrying this T cell receptor beta chain was recorded once. Its specificity is not known. Vbeta (60) and Jbeta (13) primers were used in the PCR. Profiled with immunoSEQ multiplex PCR; TCRdb holds only in-frame clones, not every one. In the table there are roughly 150,000 clones, about 70% of which are singletons. V shed 6 bases, J shed 4 bases, and the junction held 7 bases outside the gene matches. Germline values: CDR1 SGHTA, CDR2 FQGNSA. This CDR3 has 15 residues. The data are from a study of cytomegalovirus exposure and HLA in healthy donors. Study-wide points: Investigators reported about 160 TCR beta chains as tied to cytomegalovirus. One variant, a missense change in DCLRE1C, was linked in a later analysis to TCR beta V- and J-gene trimming. According to reports, the classifier identified cytomegalovirus status with high specificity and sensitivity. As immune exposure information, only CMV serostatus was available.

The chain employs TRBV7-2 and TRBJ1-5; TRBD1 aligns across 9 bases. The clonotype was recovered from a male donor in good health and CMV-seronegative. The specimen sequenced was PBMCs. CDR3 sequence reads: CASSPDRGVNQPQHF. Written as DNA, the CDR3 is TGTGCCAGCAGTCCTGACAGGGGGGTTAATCAGCCCCAGCATTTT.